This T cell receptor beta chain was captured in a study of T-cell reconstitution after alpha-beta-depleted transplantation in children. Library preparation (for TCRbeta) was performed with unique molecular identifiers. TCRdb fed the PCR reads into MiXCR, producing one record per CDR3 protein. The repertoire includes about 270,000 distinct CDR3 sequences, almost 10% of them detected once, and over 9% sits in the top ten. The CDR3 covers 13 residues. Trimming cost V 1 base and J 3 bases, with 6 bases left between them. Germline assignment: CDR1 DFQATT and CDR2 SNEGSKA (reference sequence). The material sequenced was PBMCs from the stem cell graft donor, taken from the stem cell graft. This receptor was identified in a human donor who donated a stem cell graft to a child with SCID. V and J are TRBV20-1 and TRBJ2-2; D might be TRBD2 (6 bases). CDR3: CSARGRDTGELFF. The CDR3 nucleotides read TGCAGTGCTAGAGGGAGGGACACCGGGGAGCTGTTTTTT.